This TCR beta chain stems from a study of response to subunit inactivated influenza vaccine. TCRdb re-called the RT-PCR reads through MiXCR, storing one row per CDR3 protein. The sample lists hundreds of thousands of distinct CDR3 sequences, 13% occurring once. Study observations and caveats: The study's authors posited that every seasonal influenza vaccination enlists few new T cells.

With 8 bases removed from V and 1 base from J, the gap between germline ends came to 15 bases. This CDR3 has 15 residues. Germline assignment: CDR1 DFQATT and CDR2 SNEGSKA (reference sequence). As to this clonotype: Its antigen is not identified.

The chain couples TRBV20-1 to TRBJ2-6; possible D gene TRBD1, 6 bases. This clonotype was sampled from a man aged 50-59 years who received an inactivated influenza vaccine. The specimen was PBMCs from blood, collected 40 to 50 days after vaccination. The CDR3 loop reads CSIPGVSSGANVLTF. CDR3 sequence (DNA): TGCAGTATTCCAGGGGTTTCATCTGGGGCCAACGTCCTGACTTTC.